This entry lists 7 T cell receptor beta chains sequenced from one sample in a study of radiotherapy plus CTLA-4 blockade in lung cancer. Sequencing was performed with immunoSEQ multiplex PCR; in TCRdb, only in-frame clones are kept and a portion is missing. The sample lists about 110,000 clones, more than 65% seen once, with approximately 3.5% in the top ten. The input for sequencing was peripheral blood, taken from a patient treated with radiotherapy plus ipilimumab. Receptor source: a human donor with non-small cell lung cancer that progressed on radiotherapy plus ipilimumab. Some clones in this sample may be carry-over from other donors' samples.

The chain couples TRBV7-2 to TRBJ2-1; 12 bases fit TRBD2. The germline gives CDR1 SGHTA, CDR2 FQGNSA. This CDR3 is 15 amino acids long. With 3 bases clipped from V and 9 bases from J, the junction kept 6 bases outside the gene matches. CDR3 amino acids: CASSLGLAGQGEQFF. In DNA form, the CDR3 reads TGTGCCAGCAGCTTGGGACTAGCGGGTCAGGGTGAGCAGTTCTTC.

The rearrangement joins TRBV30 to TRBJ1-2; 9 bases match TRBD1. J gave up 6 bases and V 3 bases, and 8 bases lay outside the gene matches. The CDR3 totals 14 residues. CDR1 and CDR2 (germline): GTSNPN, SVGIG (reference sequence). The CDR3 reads CAWSHTGQGDGYTF. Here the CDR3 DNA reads TGTGCCTGGAGCCACACGGGACAGGGAGATGGCTACACCTTC.

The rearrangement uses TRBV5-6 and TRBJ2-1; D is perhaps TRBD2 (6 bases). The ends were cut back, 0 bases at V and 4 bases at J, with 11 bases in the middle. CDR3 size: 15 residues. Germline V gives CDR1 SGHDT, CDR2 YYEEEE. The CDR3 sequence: CASSLVGGTYNEQFF. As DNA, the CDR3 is TGTGCCAGCAGCTTGGTGGGGGGTACTTACAATGAGCAGTTCTTC. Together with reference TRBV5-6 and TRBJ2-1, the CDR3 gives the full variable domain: DAGVTQSPTHLIKTRGQQVTLRCSPKSGHDTVSWYQQALGQGPQFIFQYYEEEERQRGNFPDRFSGHQFPNYSSELNVNALLLGDSALYLCASSLVGGTYNEQFFGPGTRLTVL.

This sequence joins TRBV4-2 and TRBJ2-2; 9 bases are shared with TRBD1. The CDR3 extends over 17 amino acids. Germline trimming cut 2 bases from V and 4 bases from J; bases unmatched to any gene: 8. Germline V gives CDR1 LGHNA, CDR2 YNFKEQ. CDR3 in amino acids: CASSQLQGARGTGELFF. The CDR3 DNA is TGTGCCAGCAGCCAATTACAGGGGGCGCGAGGCACCGGGGAGCTGTTTTTT.

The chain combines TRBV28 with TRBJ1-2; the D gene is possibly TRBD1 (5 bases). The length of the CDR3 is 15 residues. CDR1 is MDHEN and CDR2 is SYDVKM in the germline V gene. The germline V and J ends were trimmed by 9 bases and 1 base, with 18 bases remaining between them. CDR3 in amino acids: CASTTLWDFNYGYTF. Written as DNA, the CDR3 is TGTGCCAGTACGACTTTGTGGGACTTTAACTATGGCTACACCTTC.

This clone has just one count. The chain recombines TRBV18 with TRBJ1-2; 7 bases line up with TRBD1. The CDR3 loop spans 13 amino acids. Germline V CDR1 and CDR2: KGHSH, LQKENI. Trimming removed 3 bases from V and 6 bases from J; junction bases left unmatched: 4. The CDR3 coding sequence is TGTGCCAGCTCACCCCGGGACAGAGATGGCTACACCTTC. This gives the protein CASSPRDRDGYTF. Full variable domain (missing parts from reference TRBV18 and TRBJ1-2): NAGVMQNPRHLVRRRGQEARLRCSPMKGHSHVYWYRQLPEEGLKFMVYLQKENIIDESGMPKERFSAEFPKEGPSILRIQQVVRGDSAAYFCASSPRDRDGYTFGSGTRLTVV.

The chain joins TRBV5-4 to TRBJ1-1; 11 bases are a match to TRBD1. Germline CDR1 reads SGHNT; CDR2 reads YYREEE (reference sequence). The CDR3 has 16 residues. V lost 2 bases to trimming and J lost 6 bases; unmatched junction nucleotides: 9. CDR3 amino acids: CASSLAGTGGEAEAFF. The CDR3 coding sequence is TGTGCCAGCAGCTTAGCCGGGACAGGGGGGGAGGCTGAAGCTTTCTTT.